What follows is one T cell receptor (beta chain) and its context. As yet, its antigen is unknown. This sample stems from a study of monozygotic twins with cystic fibrosis. Points from the study as a whole: Low clonality (median approximately 0.0095) suggested a mostly naive repertoire.

V shed 0 bases and J 0 bases; nucleotides not matched to a gene: 7. The CDR3 spans 17 residues. CDR1 is MGHRA, CDR2 YSYEKL, per germline. Only in-frame clones appear in the TCRdb table, and some are missing; sequencing was by immunoSEQ multiplex PCR. The sample has 25,000 to 40,000 clones, approximately 96% seen once. What was sequenced was blood. The chain uses TRBV4-1 and TRBJ1-1, with 7 bases lining up with TRBD1. This receptor was identified in a girl aged 2 to 10 with cystic fibrosis. As DNA, the CDR3 is TGCGCCAGCAGCCAAGACGACAGGGTGGGGATGAACACTGAAGCTTTCTTT. Translating gives CASSQDDRVGMNTEAFF.